Listed below are T cell receptor beta chains from one sample, sequenced in a study of T-cell reconstitution after alpha-beta-depleted transplantation in children. TCRdb reanalysed the PCR reads using MiXCR and keeps one entry per CDR3 protein. The data contain about 410,000 distinct CDR3 sequences, around 21% of them seen just once; the ten biggest clones take up 3.8%. Specimen: PBMCs from the stem cell graft donor, collected from the stem cell graft. The receptors come from a human donor who donated a stem cell graft to a child with acute myeloid leukemia. CDR3s include the opening cysteine and the closing phenylalanine or tryptophan. Each record gives: D gene, clone size, V gene, J gene, CDR3 protein, CDR3 DNA. A D gene is named only where the DNA matches it firmly. Size is omitted from some rows. Given values are once, few, many or a class for expanded clones.

TRBD1	few	TRBV28	TRBJ2-7	CASRPGQGGAQYF	TGTGCCAGCAGGCCGGGACAGGGTGGAGCGCAGTACTTC
.	.	TRBV12-3/TRBV12-4	TRBJ2-7	CASSLGTPVEQYF	TGTGCCAGCAGTTTAGGGACTCCCGTCGAGCAGTACTTC
TRBD2	.	TRBV20-1	TRBJ2-5	CSARPGGPGETQYF	TGCAGTGCTAGACCGGGAGGGCCCGGTGAGACCCAGTACTTC
.	.	TRBV4-3	TRBJ1-5	CASSSDSINQPQHF	TGCGCCAGCAGCTCGGACAGCATAAATCAGCCCCAGCATTTT
TRBD1	many	TRBV9	TRBJ1-2	CASSPPSSTGGGGYTF	TGTGCCAGCAGCCCCCCTTCCTCGACAGGGGGGGGTGGCTACACCTTC
.	few	TRBV27	TRBJ2-7	CASSFTQAHEQYF	TGTGCCAGCAGTTTTACACAGGCCCACGAGCAGTACTTC
.	.	TRBV9	TRBJ2-7	CASSLRDNYEQYF	TGTGCCAGCAGCCTCCGGGACAACTACGAGCAGTACTTC
.	many	TRBV20-1	TRBJ2-3	CSPVGQTDTQYF	TGCAGTCCCGTCGGACAGACAGATACGCAGTATTTT
.	.	TRBV20-1	TRBJ2-1	CSSSPGPEQFF	TGCAGTTCCTCCCCGGGACCCGAGCAGTTCTTC
.	.	TRBV4-3	TRBJ2-4	CASSQVSALAKNIQYF	TGCGCCAGCAGCCAAGTTTCGGCCCTAGCCAAAAACATTCAGTACTTC
.	few	TRBV29-1	TRBJ2-3	CSVFGTFTDTQYF	TGCAGCGTCTTTGGGACTTTCACAGATACGCAGTATTTT
.	few	TRBV12-3/TRBV12-4	TRBJ2-7	CASSHRTVSYEQYF	TGTGCCAGCAGTCATCGGACCGTCTCCTACGAGCAGTACTTC
.	many	TRBV7-2	TRBJ2-1	CASSFTGPYNEQFF	TGTGCCAGCAGCTTCACAGGACCATACAATGAGCAGTTCTTC
TRBD2	.	TRBV2	TRBJ2-3	CASPGLAGDTQYF	TGTGCCAGCCCGGGACTAGCGGGAGACACGCAGTATTTT
.	few	TRBV2	TRBJ2-1	CASSAPQTYYNEQFF	TGTGCCAGCAGTGCGCCCCAAACCTACTACAATGAGCAGTTCTTC
TRBD2	.	TRBV12-3/TRBV12-4	TRBJ2-1	CASRKTGTSGIGGQFF	TGTGCCAGCAGAAAGACCGGGACTAGCGGGATCGGTGGGCAGTTCTTC
.	many	TRBV3-1	TRBJ1-5	CASSPLAGSAQPQHF	TGTGCCAGCAGCCCGCTCGCAGGGTCAGCACAGCCCCAGCATTTT
.	.	TRBV12-3/TRBV12-4	TRBJ2-7	CASSLASSSYEQYF	TGTGCCAGCAGTTTAGCTTCTTCCTCCTACGAGCAGTACTTC
TRBD2	.	TRBV24-1	TRBJ2-1	CATSDLTSGRRTNEQFF	TGTGCCACCAGTGATTTGACTAGCGGGAGGCGTACCAATGAGCAGTTCTTC
TRBD2	many	TRBV20-1	TRBJ2-7	CSALTSGNYEQYF	TGCAGTGCTCTGACTAGCGGGAACTACGAGCAGTACTTC
TRBD2	few	TRBV29-1	TRBJ2-2	CSAGLLGASGNPHGELFF	TGCAGCGCCGGGCTCCTCGGGGCTAGCGGAAACCCACACGGGGAGCTGTTTTTT
TRBD1	.	TRBV7-4	TRBJ2-7	CASRESGTGPTYEQYF	TGTGCCAGCCGAGAGTCCGGGACAGGGCCCACCTACGAGCAGTACTTC
.	.	TRBV28	TRBJ2-7	CASNSQPYYEQYF	TGTGCCAGCAACAGCCAACCTTACTACGAGCAGTACTTC
.	few	TRBV4-3	TRBJ1-6	CASSQDSGVDSPLHF	TGCGCCAGCAGCCAAGATAGTGGGGTTGATTCACCCCTCCACTTT
TRBD2	.	TRBV7-9	TRBJ2-5	CASSEFGTSANRETQYF	TGTGCCAGCAGCGAGTTCGGGACTAGCGCCAATCGAGAGACCCAGTACTTC
TRBD2	.	TRBV18	TRBJ2-7	CASSWLAGQTYEQYF	TGTGCCAGCTCATGGCTAGCGGGGCAAACCTACGAGCAGTACTTC
TRBD2	.	TRBV20-1	TRBJ2-7	CSGRDLGDSGRANAHEQYF	TGCAGTGGTAGAGATCTGGGCGATAGCGGGAGGGCCAATGCTCACGAGCAGTACTTC
TRBD1	few	TRBV27	TRBJ2-3	CASSGTGGSDTQYF	TGTGCCAGCAGCGGGACAGGGGGCTCAGATACGCAGTATTTT
.	.	TRBV10-3	TRBJ2-5	CASAVGQGTQYF	TGTGCCTCTGCCGTCGGGCAAGGGACCCAGTACTTC
.	.	TRBV10-3	TRBJ2-2	CATRGGPRTGELFF	TGTGCCACCAGAGGCGGACCCCGCACCGGGGAGCTGTTTTTT
.	many	TRBV4-3	TRBJ2-7	CASSQVDGYEQYF	TGCGCCAGCAGCCAAGTCGATGGATACGAGCAGTACTTC
.	few	TRBV2	TRBJ2-3	CASSERESTDTQYF	TGTGCCAGTTCAGAAAGGGAGAGCACAGATACGCAGTATTTT
TRBD2	.	TRBV2	TRBJ2-5	CASAYRGTTETQYF	TGTGCCAGCGCCTACCGCGGGACTACGGAGACCCAGTACTTC
TRBD1	few	TRBV25-1	TRBJ1-4	CASNHAGTGEKLFF	TGTGCCAGCAATCACGCCGGGACAGGCGAAAAACTGTTTTTT
TRBD2	many	TRBV29-1	TRBJ2-1	CSVEDPRGLAGGPYNEQFF	TGCAGCGTTGAAGATCCTCGAGGACTAGCGGGAGGGCCCTACAATGAGCAGTTCTTC
TRBD2	few	TRBV20-1	TRBJ2-2	CSASGLAGLSNTGELFF	TGCAGTGCTTCTGGACTAGCGGGACTCTCGAACACCGGGGAGCTGTTTTTT
.	many	TRBV6-1	TRBJ1-1	CASSESTGRREAFF	TGTGCCAGCAGTGAATCAACGGGACGTCGTGAAGCTTTCTTT